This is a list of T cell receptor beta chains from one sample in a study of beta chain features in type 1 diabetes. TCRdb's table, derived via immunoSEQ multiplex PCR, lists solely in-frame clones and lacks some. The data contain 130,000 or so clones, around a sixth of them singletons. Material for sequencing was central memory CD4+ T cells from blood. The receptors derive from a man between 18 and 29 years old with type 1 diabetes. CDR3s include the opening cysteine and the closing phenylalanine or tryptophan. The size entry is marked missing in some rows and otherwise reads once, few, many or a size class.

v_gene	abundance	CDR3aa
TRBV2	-	CASTRLAGGRGEQYF
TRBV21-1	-	CASSPRRGTSGSRDEQYF
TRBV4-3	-	CASSHEWPRGSDTGELFF
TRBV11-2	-	CASSLDLKPTPHIQYF
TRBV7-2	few	CASSSDSTNTGELFF
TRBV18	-	CASSATLREIDSPLHF
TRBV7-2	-	CASSVSRENEQFF
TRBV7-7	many	CASSLAPGLATGELFF
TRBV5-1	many	CASSLAETGAASYEQYF
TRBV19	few	CASSTLAGLFDEQFF
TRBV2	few	CATTKGLAGDTQYF
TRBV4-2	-	CASSQGQGDGEAFF
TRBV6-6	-	CASSYSRYNYGYTF
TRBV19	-	CASSISGTGNYGYTF
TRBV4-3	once	CASSQDSRGGREQFF
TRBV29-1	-	CSVVASGTGWGEQFF
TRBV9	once	CASSLAGNTEAFF
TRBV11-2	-	CASSFPDSGGLYEQYF
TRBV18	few	CASSPSWQGDNEQFF
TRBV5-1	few	CASSLVSGGADTQYF
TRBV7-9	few	CASSLRVTDEKLFF
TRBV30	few	CAYLAGQETQYF
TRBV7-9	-	CASSLREVSYEQYF
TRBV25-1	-	CASSPSGGRTSFYEQYF
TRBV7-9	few	CASSADRTGYGYTF
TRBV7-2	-	CASSLAQDREQYF
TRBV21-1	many	CASSPLRLARHNEQFF
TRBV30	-	CARRTGRNSPLHF
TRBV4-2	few	CASSQTGTGELFF
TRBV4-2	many	CASSGLARTDTQYF
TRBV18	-	CASSPPDSHTDTQYF
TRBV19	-	CASSTPGGDQETQYF
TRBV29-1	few	CSAYKLGGYNEQFF
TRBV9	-	CASSVGPTNTEAFF
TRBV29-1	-	CSVRGRHRIYNEQFF
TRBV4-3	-	CASSSYEGLGYTF
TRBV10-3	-	CAIKERQTSYEQFF
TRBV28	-	CASSFQGDYYNEQFF
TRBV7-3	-	CASSLEFDRLDGDTGELFF
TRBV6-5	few	CASSSQGATDTQYF
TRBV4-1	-	CASSQDKLAGYEQFF
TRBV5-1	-	CASSSGTSRETQYF
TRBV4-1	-	CASSQALQREIHNEQFF
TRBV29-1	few	CSVGAGGAVKAFF
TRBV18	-	CASSLDRISPYEQYF
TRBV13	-	CASSPRPGTADTEAFF
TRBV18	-	CASSPRESSYNEQFF
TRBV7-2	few	CASRPAGGLSTDTQYF
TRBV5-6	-	CASSFRSYEQYF
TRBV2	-	CASTAGGSFYNEQFF
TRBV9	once	CASSVTGSYYGYTF
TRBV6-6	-	CASGPLGGEKLFF
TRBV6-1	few	CATRSSGRDGEQYF
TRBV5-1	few	CASSLREANYGYTF
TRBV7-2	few	CASSLARPDTQYF
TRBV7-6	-	CASSLEDRHEQFF
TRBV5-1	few	CASSQQGAGDTQYF
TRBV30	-	CAWSVKASQETQYF
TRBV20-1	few	CSARRGDEAFF